The 14 T cell receptor beta chains presented below share a single source sample, sequenced in a study of cytomegalovirus exposure and HLA in healthy donors. 60 Vbeta and 13 Jbeta primers were used in PCR. Data came from immunoSEQ multiplex PCR; TCRdb stores just in-frame clones and leaves some out. The sample shows 150,000 to 200,000 clones, roughly 77% of them seen only once. Source material: PBMCs. All receptors derive from a woman in her 30s in good health and CMV-seronegative.

Turning to this clone: Distinct nucleotide sequences in the sample also encode this CDR3. The V and J genes are TRBV6-5 and TRBJ1-1; TRBD1 agrees at 11 bases. Per the germline V gene, CDR1 is MNHEY and CDR2 is SVGAGI. The CDR3 sequence is 14 residues long. V was pared by 4 bases and J by 4 bases, with 2 bases of the junction left unmatched. This CDR3 reads CASSSGTGGTEAFF. The CDR3 coding sequence is TGTGCCAGCAGTTCGGGGACAGGGGGCACTGAAGCTTTCTTT.

The V call is TRBV4-3, the J call TRBJ2-7; D remains ambiguous. The germline gives CDR1 LGHNA, CDR2 YSLEER. The CDR3 has 14 residues. Trimming shortened V by 0 bases and J by 2 bases, and 8 bases separated the two germline ends. CDR3 in amino acids: CASSQESQAYEQYF. The DNA of the CDR3 is TGCGCCAGCAGCCAAGAAAGCCAGGCCTACGAGCAGTACTTC.

The chain uses TRBV30 and TRBJ1-5, with 8 bases lining up with TRBD1. The CDR3 contains 17 residues. The ends lost 0 bases at V and 6 bases at J; junction bases unmatched: 13. Germline-derived CDR1 and CDR2 are GTSNPN and SVGIG (reference sequence). The CDR3 DNA sequence: TGTGCCTGGAGTGTTTCGGGACAGGTCAGGGGTCGTCAGCCCCAGCATTTT. It is translated as CAWSVSGQVRGRQPQHF. Full variable domain (rest looked up from reference TRBV30 and TRBJ1-5): SQTIHQWPATLVQPVGSPLSLECTVEGTSNPNLYWYRQAAGRGLQLLFYSVGIGQISSEVPQNLSASRPQDRQFILSSKKLLLSDSGFYLCAWSVSGQVRGRQPQHFGDGTRLSIL.

This chain joins TRBV5-1 and TRBJ2-1, with a weak D call TRBD2 (6 bases). The CDR3 sequence is 13 residues long. From germline, CDR1 is SGHRS and CDR2 YFSETQ. Trimming removed 5 bases at V and 6 bases at J, with 12 bases between. DNA for the CDR3: TGCGCCAGCAGGGATTTGGGGGGCAATGAGCAGTTCTTC. Encoded protein: CASRDLGGNEQFF.

V and J are TRBV7-2 and TRBJ2-7; 8 nucleotides align to TRBD1. The CDR3 extends over 16 amino acids. Germline CDR1 is SGHTA and CDR2 is FQGNSA. Trimming removed 1 base from V and 1 base from J; junction bases left unmatched: 6. This CDR3 is CASSLVSGTGSYEQYF. In DNA, the CDR3 is TGTGCCAGCAGCTTAGTATCCGGGACAGGTTCCTACGAGCAGTACTTC.

This clone has a single count. The V and J genes are TRBV25-1 and TRBJ2-1; the D gene is possibly TRBD1 (5 bases). The ends were cut back, 4 bases at V and 5 bases at J, with 9 bases in the middle. Germline loops: CDR1 MGHDK, CDR2 SYGVNS. CDR3 length equals 13 residues. The CDR3 DNA reads TGTGCCAGCAGTGTCGACAGCCACAATGAGCAGTTCTTC. Translating gives CASSVDSHNEQFF. Full variable domain (remainder filled in from reference TRBV25-1 and TRBJ2-1): EADIYQTPRYLVIGTGKKITLECSQTMGHDKMYWYQQDPGMELHLIHYSYGVNSTEKGDLSSESTVSRIRTEHFPLTLESARPSHTSQYLCASSVDSHNEQFFGPGTRLTVL.

V is TRBV29-1 and J is TRBJ2-7, with D possibly being TRBD2 (5 bases). CDR1 is SQVTM and CDR2 is ANQGSEA in the germline V gene. This CDR3 has 14 residues. Trimming took off 2 bases at V and 0 bases at J, with 11 bases between the two ends. CDR3 coding DNA: TGCAGCGTTGAACGGGGTAGGGTCTCCTACGAGCAGTACTTC. Its protein is CSVERGRVSYEQYF.

This clone showed up just a few times. The chain carries TRBV6-5 and TRBJ2-1; 10 bases fit TRBD2. The CDR3 covers 15 residues. The germline V gene has CDR1 MNHEY and CDR2 SVGAGI. V lost 4 bases and J lost 6; bases outside the gene matches: 6. Here the CDR3 reads CASSFRAGGPNEQFF. CDR3 DNA sequence: TGTGCCAGCAGTTTCCGAGCGGGGGGGCCCAATGAGCAGTTCTTC.

The rearrangement links TRBV7-3 to TRBJ2-1; possibly TRBD2 for D (7 bases). The CDR3 runs to 14 residues. The germline V gene encodes CDR1 SGHTA and CDR2 FQGTGA. V lost 5 bases and J lost 9, with 17 bases in between. CDR3: CASSTGGQVVEQFF. The DNA of the CDR3 is TGTGCCAGCAGCACCGGGGGGCAGGTTGTTGAGCAGTTCTTC.

The chain carries TRBV20-1 and TRBJ2-5; 7 bases agree with TRBD2. CDR3 size: 11 residues. Germline V lookup: CDR1 DFQATT, CDR2 SNEGSKA (reference sequence). The CDR3 protein is CGGRGWETQYF. CDR3 coding DNA: TGCGGAGGGCGGGGGTGGGAGACCCAGTACTTC.

This clone came up a few times. The V gene is TRBV18, the J gene TRBJ1-3; 9 nucleotides match TRBD1. V was pared by 6 bases and J by 4 bases, with 7 bases of the junction left unmatched. Germline V gives CDR1 KGHSH, CDR2 LQKENI. This CDR3 is built from 15 residues. CDR3 loop: CASSPGQGSGNTIYF. DNA for the CDR3: TGTGCCAGCTCCCCGGGACAGGGATCCGGAAACACCATATATTTT.

The genes are TRBV19 and TRBJ1-6, with D perhaps TRBD1 (6 bases). CDR3 length equals 16 residues. The V and J ends lost 1 base and 7 bases respectively, with 14 bases between them. Germline-derived CDR1 and CDR2 are LNHDA and SQIVND (reference sequence). CDR3 region: CASSIGWQGWNSPLHF. Written as DNA, the CDR3 is TGTGCCAGTAGTATAGGGTGGCAGGGGTGGAATTCACCCCTCCACTTT.

The J gene is TRBJ2-2, the V gene TRBV18; possibly TRBD1 for D (6 bases). Germline CDR1 reads KGHSH; CDR2 reads LQKENI. Trimming shortened V by 3 bases and J by 0 bases, and 14 bases separated the two germline ends. This CDR3 comprises 17 residues. CDR3 in DNA: TGTGCCAGCTCACCTAGGTTGGGGGCGCCGAACACCGGGGAGCTGTTTTTT. This encodes CASSPRLGAPNTGELFF.

The chain couples TRBV19 to TRBJ1-6; 8 bases agree with TRBD1. The CDR3 runs 17 residues. Germline-derived CDR1 and CDR2 are LNHDA and SQIVND (reference sequence). The V segment lost 3 bases and the J segment 10 bases; nucleotides outside the gene matches: 14. The CDR3 DNA follows: TGTGCCAGTAGTATTCGCCTGGCCAGGGGGCGTCTGTCACCCCTCCACTTT. This codes for CASSIRLARGRLSPLHF.